A single sample gave rise to the 14 T cell receptor beta chains below, sequenced in a study of blood T cell repertoires in COVID-19. Some clones are missing from TCRdb's copy, which holds only in-frame ones; the method was immunoSEQ multiplex PCR. The sample has 250,000 or so clones; around nine tenths are singletons. The sample was peripheral blood. The receptors shown here come from a woman aged 40 to 50 who had recovered from COVID-19.

The CDR3 DNA is TGTGCCAGCGGACGGGAGGGGGGCTCCTACAATGAGCAGTTCTTC. This sequence encodes CASGREGGSYNEQFF. The chain joins TRBV2 to TRBJ2-1; 8 nucleotides agree with TRBD2. Losses at the gene ends were 8 bases for V and 0 bases for J; bases not matched to a gene: 6. There are 15 residues in the CDR3. The germline V gene encodes CDR1 SNHLY and CDR2 FYNNEI.

The genes are TRBV5-1 and TRBJ2-2, with 8 nucleotides matching TRBD2. Trimming removed 0 bases from V and 2 bases from J; junction bases left unmatched: 3. The CDR3 loop spans 16 amino acids. The V gene's germline CDR1 is SGHRS and CDR2 YFSETQ. This CDR3 reads CASSLEVAGNTGELFF. Written as DNA, the CDR3 is TGCGCCAGCAGCTTGGAGGTAGCGGGAAACACCGGGGAGCTGTTTTTT.

The J gene is TRBJ2-3, the V gene TRBV5-1; 7 bases match TRBD2. Germline V gene sequence: CDR1 SGHRS, CDR2 YFSETQ. V was clipped by 7 bases and J by 3 bases; unmatched bases: 8. The CDR3 has 14 amino acids. CDR3 region: CASGAGVGTDTQYF. The CDR3 bases are TGCGCCAGCGGGGCGGGAGTAGGGACAGATACGCAGTATTTT.

The V call is TRBV7-9, the J call TRBJ2-2, with 12 nucleotides matching TRBD1. Germline assignment: CDR1 SEHNR and CDR2 FQNEAQ (reference sequence). The ends lost 4 bases at V and 1 base at J; junction bases unmatched: 10. This CDR3 spans 19 amino acids. CDR3 sequence reads: CASSSTGTGGFVNTGELFF. CDR3 coding DNA: TGTGCCAGCAGCTCGACCGGGACAGGGGGCTTCGTGAACACCGGGGAGCTGTTTTTT.

V gene TRBV6-6 combines with J gene TRBJ2-1; 8 bases agree with TRBD2. Germline lookup yields CDR1 MNHNY and CDR2 SVGAGI (reference sequence). V trimming: 5 bases; J trimming: 2 bases; junction bases outside the gene matches: 2. CDR3 length equals 14 residues. This chain's CDR3 is CASSTGLAYNEQFF. The CDR3 DNA sequence: TGTGCCAGCAGTACGGGACTAGCCTACAATGAGCAGTTCTTC.

Turning to this clone: This CDR3 is also generated by other DNA sequences in the sample. The rearrangement links TRBV5-1 to TRBJ2-3; 12 nucleotides line up with TRBD2. The length of the CDR3 is 16 residues. Unmatched junction bases numbered 3, after V lost 4 bases and J lost 0 bases. Per the germline V gene, CDR1 is SGHRS and CDR2 is YFSETQ. In DNA, the CDR3 is TGCGCCAGCAGCCCCGGGACTAGCGGGAGCACAGATACGCAGTATTTT. As protein: CASSPGTSGSTDTQYF.

This clone has just one count. V and J are TRBV12-3 or TRBV12-4 and TRBJ2-7, with D maybe TRBD2 (6 bases). The length of the CDR3 is 12 residues. V gave up 5 bases and J gave up 3 bases, with 8 bases separating them. CDR3 coding DNA: TGTGCCAGCAGTACCGGGAGCTACGAGCAGTACTTC. The encoded protein is CASSTGSYEQYF.

This clone has only one observation. V gene TRBV10-1 combines with J gene TRBJ2-7; 10 bases align to TRBD1. CDR3 size: 15 residues. V shed 5 bases and J 3 bases; nucleotides not matched to a gene: 7. Germline CDR1 is WNHNN and CDR2 is SYGVQD (reference sequence). The CDR3 is CASSPDGTGDYEQYF. CDR3 DNA: TGCGCCAGCAGTCCGGACGGGACAGGGGACTACGAGCAGTACTTC.

This chain joins TRBV6-5 and TRBJ2-7; D is ambiguous. The germline gives CDR1 MNHEY, CDR2 SVGAGI. CDR3 size: 14 residues. Trimming cost V 5 bases and J 3 bases, with 14 bases left between them. The CDR3 DNA reads TGTGCCAGCAGTCCGGCCTGGAGTTTCTACGAGCAGTACTTC. The encoded protein is CASSPAWSFYEQYF.

CDR3 DNA: TGTGCCAGCAGCTTCCCTAGCGGGGGGGAGACCCAGTACTTC. This codes for CASSFPSGGETQYF. V gene TRBV7-2 combines with J gene TRBJ2-5; 11 bases are a match to TRBD2. There are 14 residues in the CDR3. V shed 3 bases, J shed 5 bases, and the junction held 2 bases outside the gene matches. Germline V lookup: CDR1 SGHTA, CDR2 FQGNSA. The variable domain in full, completed from reference TRBV7-2 and TRBJ2-5, reads GAGVSQSPSNKVTEKGKDVELRCDPISGHTALYWYRQSLGQGLEFLIYFQGNSAPDKSGLPSDRFSAERTGGSVSTLTIQRTQQEDSAVYLCASSFPSGGETQYFGPGTRLLVL.

The genes are TRBV19 and TRBJ2-7; no reliable D call. The CDR3 is made up of 13 amino acids. Germline V gene sequence: CDR1 LNHDA, CDR2 SQIVND (reference sequence). Trimming cost V 5 bases and J 0 bases, with 8 bases left between them. The chain's CDR3 is CASSGTGSYEQYF. CDR3 sequence (DNA): TGTGCCAGTAGTGGCACGGGCTCCTACGAGCAGTACTTC. Full variable domain (remainder filled in from reference TRBV19 and TRBJ2-7): DGGITQSPKYLFRKEGQNVTLSCEQNLNHDAMYWYRQDPGQGLRLIYYSQIVNDFQKGDIAEGYSVSREKKESFPLTVTSAQKNPTAFYLCASSGTGSYEQYFGPGTRLTVT.

This chain connects TRBV7-2 to TRBJ1-3; TRBD1 matches at 9 bases. Germline V lookup: CDR1 SGHTA, CDR2 FQGNSA. Trimming at V came to 5 bases and at J to 0 bases, leaving 2 bases not matched to a gene. The CDR3 runs to 15 residues. The CDR3 loop is CASSVGQGSGNTIYF. The CDR3 DNA is TGTGCCAGCAGCGTGGGACAGGGCTCTGGAAACACCATATATTTT.

This chain connects TRBV4-1 to TRBJ2-5, with a tentative D call TRBD2 (6 bases). The germline CDR1 and CDR2 sequences are MGHRA and YSYEKL. The V and J ends lost 0 bases and 10 bases respectively, with 21 bases between them. There are 16 residues in the CDR3. The CDR3 coding sequence is TGCGCCAGCAGCCAAGATTCCCGGGACTCCGCGAGGGTCCAGTACTTC. As protein: CASSQDSRDSARVQYF.

This clone was seen a handful of times. The chain carries TRBV29-1 and TRBJ2-3, with TRBD2 identical over 11 bases. Germline CDR1 reads SQVTM; CDR2 reads ANQGSEA. The trim removed 6 bases at V and 5 bases at J, leaving 7 bases unmatched. The CDR3 runs to 14 residues. The CDR3 DNA is TGCAGCGTCGTAGCGGGAGGGCTTGTAGATACGCAGTATTTT. It translates to CSVVAGGLVDTQYF.